Reported below is one T cell receptor (beta chain). Its antigen is still unknown. The sample originates from a study of beta chain features in type 1 diabetes. Study-wide context: There was similarity between patients and healthy donors in age, gender and cell yields. Sorted cells examined across all samples numbered 100 million to 140 million.

Germline V CDR1 and CDR2: LNHDA, SQIVND (reference sequence). Trimming removed 4 bases from V and 6 bases from J; junction bases left unmatched: 4. The CDR3 is 14 amino acids. Via CD45RO/CCR7/CD25/CD127/CD95/CD27, cells of the CD4+ naive, central memory, regulatory and stem cell-like memory subsets were sorted. Each of the sorted populations had a purity greater than 95%. Findings and limits, study-wide: TCRB CDR3 length was moderately but significantly reduced in all four CD4+ subsets of Type 1 diabetes patients.

Reverse transcribing all isolated RNA meant expressed TCRB transcripts were sequenced. The table came from immunoSEQ multiplex PCR; TCRdb's copy has only in-frame clones and leaves some out. The top ten clones hold 0.028% of a sample with approximately 260,000 clones, around 21% of them seen once. Material: naive CD4+ T cells from blood. This receptor was identified in a middle-aged woman with type 1 diabetes. This chain connects TRBV19 to TRBJ2-1, with 9 bases aligning to TRBD1. CDR3 loop: CASSTQTGGNEQFF. CDR3 sequence (DNA): TGTGCCAGTAGTACGCAGACAGGGGGCAATGAGCAGTTCTTC.